The rows below give T cell receptor beta chains drawn from one sample of a study of blood T cell repertoires in COVID-19. Sequencing used immunoSEQ multiplex PCR; TCRdb keeps in-frame clones, though not all of them. Of about 150,000 clones listed, around 81% are singletons. Sequencing was done on a sample of peripheral blood. These receptors came from a woman in her 50s with acute or convalescent COVID-19. The CDR3 runs from the conserved cysteine through the conserved F or W. The D gene is left open where the match is weak. Clone size is given for some rows only: seen once, a few or many times, or a class if the clone is expanded.

d_gene	abundance	v_gene	j_gene	CDR3nt	CDR3aa
-	-	TRBV28	TRBJ1-3	TGTGCCAGCAGTACTCAATGGACAAGCTCTGGAAACACCATATATTTT	CASSTQWTSSGNTIYF
TRBD1	-	TRBV27	TRBJ2-2	TGTGCCAGCATCGACAGGGGTCGGGGCGGGGAGCTGTTTTTT	CASIDRGRGGELFF
TRBD1	-	TRBV4-3	TRBJ1-2	TGCGCCAGCAGCCATGGACAGGGGCTTGGCTACACCTTC	CASSHGQGLGYTF
TRBD1	-	TRBV7-9	TRBJ2-7	TGTGCCAGCAGCTCTCGTCGGACAGGGCAAGGCGAGCAGTACTTC	CASSSRRTGQGEQYF
-	-	TRBV6-2/TRBV6-3	TRBJ1-5	TGTGCCAGCAGTTCGTTCAATCAGCCCCAGCATTTT	CASSSFNQPQHF
TRBD2	many	TRBV6-2/TRBV6-3	TRBJ2-1	TGTGCCAGCAGTTCCGCGGGGGGCAGTCCCTCCTACAATGAGCAGTTCTTC	CASSSAGGSPSYNEQFF
-	few	TRBV20-1	TRBJ1-6	TGCAGTGCTAATGACGCCCCAGGGAATTCACCCCTCCACTTT	CSANDAPGNSPLHF
-	-	TRBV5-6	TRBJ2-2	TGTGCCAGCAGCTTGGGACAGTATAACTCCGCGGAGCTGTTTTTT	CASSLGQYNSAELFF
-	-	TRBV4-3	TRBJ1-1	TGCGCCAGCAGCCAAGGAGGAAGGGGGAACACTGAAGCTTTCTTT	CASSQGGRGNTEAFF
-	-	TRBV5-5	TRBJ2-3	TGTGCCAGCAGCTTGGGGGGCGTTGGGGCAGATACGCAGTATTTT	CASSLGGVGADTQYF
TRBD1	-	TRBV27	TRBJ1-5	TGTGCCAGCAGCCAAGGACAGGGCCATAGGCCCCAGCATTTT	CASSQGQGHRPQHF
-	-	TRBV6-5	TRBJ2-7	TGTGCCAGCAGGCGACACGGCGGGGACGAGCAGTACTTC	CASRRHGGDEQYF
TRBD1	-	TRBV18	TRBJ2-2	TGTGCCAGCTCAGCCCAGGGGGCGACCACCGGGGAGCTGTTTTTT	CASSAQGATTGELFF
TRBD2	once	TRBV7-2	TRBJ2-7	TGTGCCACACGAATAGCGGGGGGGCTACCCTCCTACGAGCAGTACTTC	CATRIAGGLPSYEQYF
-	-	TRBV18	TRBJ1-6	TGTGCCAGCTCACGGACTGATGGACTCTATAATTCACCCCTCCACTTT	CASSRTDGLYNSPLHF
-	-	TRBV2	TRBJ1-1	TGTGCCAGCAGAGAAAACACAGGCACTGAAGCTTTCTTT	CASRENTGTEAFF
-	few	TRBV7-2	TRBJ1-1	TGTGCCAGCAGCTTAGGGGGGGGAATGAACACTGAAGCTTTCTTT	CASSLGGGMNTEAFF
-	-	TRBV6-1	TRBJ1-3	TGTGCCAGCAGTGAATGGGCCGGCTCTGGAAACACCATATATTTT	CASSEWAGSGNTIYF
-	-	TRBV5-1	TRBJ1-4	TGCGCCAGCAGCTCTACAGGGAACGAGAATGAAAAACTGTTTTTT	CASSSTGNENEKLFF
-	-	TRBV11-2	TRBJ2-5	TGTGCCAGCAGCTTGGGCGCAGTCCAAGAGACCCAGTACTTC	CASSLGAVQETQYF
TRBD1	-	TRBV19	TRBJ1-1	TGTGCCAGTAGTATTCAGGGGGCGAACACTGAAGCTTTCTTT	CASSIQGANTEAFF
TRBD1	once	TRBV9	TRBJ1-2	TGTGCCAGCAGCGGTGGGGCAGTAAGTACAGGGGACTATGGCTACACCTTC	CASSGGAVSTGDYGYTF
-	many	TRBV11-2	TRBJ1-3	TGTGCCAGCAGCTTATCCCACTCTGGAAACACCATATATTTT	CASSLSHSGNTIYF
-	-	TRBV10-3	TRBJ1-3	TGTGCCATCAGGAGACGGGATATTTCTGGAAACACCATATATTTT	CAIRRRDISGNTIYF
TRBD1	-	TRBV7-2	TRBJ1-2	TGTGCCAGCAGCTCTGTCGTAGGACAGGAACTCTATGGCTACACCTTC	CASSSVVGQELYGYTF
TRBD1	-	TRBV19	TRBJ1-4	TGTGCCAGTAGTGGTATGGCGGGACAGCTCCACTGGGAACTGTTTTTT	CASSGMAGQLHWELFF
TRBD2	-	TRBV20-1	TRBJ2-7	TGCAGTGCTAGTGCGCCCAGCGGGGAATACGAGCAGTACTTC	CSASAPSGEYEQYF
-	-	TRBV18	TRBJ1-6	TGTGCCAGCTCACCGCAGGGTTCCTATAATTCACCCCTCCACTTT	CASSPQGSYNSPLHF
TRBD1	-	TRBV13	TRBJ1-2	TGTGCCAGCAGCTTTCCAGGACAGGGGATAGATGGCTACACCTTC	CASSFPGQGIDGYTF
TRBD1	-	TRBV19	TRBJ1-6	TGTGCCAGTAGTCCGACAGGGGGCGGTTCACCCCTCCACTTT	CASSPTGGGSPLHF
-	-	TRBV4-3	TRBJ1-6	TGCGCCAGCAGCCAAGATGGCAGGGATCATTCACCCCTCCACTTT	CASSQDGRDHSPLHF
-	-	TRBV6-5	TRBJ1-6	TGTGCCAGCAGTTACTACAGTAGCTCCTATAATTCACCCCTCCACTTT	CASSYYSSSYNSPLHF
TRBD2	few	TRBV19	TRBJ2-1	TGTGCCAGTAGGAGCCTAGCGGGAGACTACAATGAGCAGTTCTTC	CASRSLAGDYNEQFF
TRBD1	-	TRBV6-2/TRBV6-3	TRBJ1-5	TGTGCCAGCAGTGCGCACGCGGACAGGAGGCGGCCCCAGCATTTT	CASSAHADRRRPQHF
TRBD1	-	TRBV18	TRBJ1-2	TGTGCCAGCTCAGCCGACAGGGGATATGGCTACACCTTC	CASSADRGYGYTF
-	-	TRBV5-1	TRBJ1-4	TGCGCCAGCAGCTCCACAGGGTCGAGGAGTGAAAAACTGTTTTTT	CASSSTGSRSEKLFF
-	-	TRBV12-3/TRBV12-4	TRBJ1-2	TGTGCCAGCAGTTTAGGCTCGGGGGATGGCTACACCTTC	CASSLGSGDGYTF
-	-	TRBV27	TRBJ1-1	TGTGCCAGCAGTTTATTCGGGGGGGCAAACACTGAAGCTTTCTTT	CASSLFGGANTEAFF
TRBD1	-	TRBV18	TRBJ2-3	TGTGCCAGCTCACTTCTAAGGGGACAGGTCCCAGATACGCAGTATTTT	CASSLLRGQVPDTQYF
TRBD1	-	TRBV6-5	TRBJ1-2	TGTGCCAGCAGTCCCTGGGACAGGGGGTTTTCTAGTGGGGCCTTC	CASSPWDRGFSSGAF
TRBD2	once	TRBV5-1	TRBJ2-5	TGCGCCAGCAGCTGGACCGGGACTAGCGGGTCCGAGGGGACCCAGTACTTC	CASSWTGTSGSEGTQYF
TRBD2	-	TRBV2	TRBJ2-3	TGTGCCAGCAGTGAAATCCTGGGACTAGCGGGGGCAGATACGCAGTATTTT	CASSEILGLAGADTQYF
TRBD2	-	TRBV7-2	TRBJ2-7	TGTGCCAGCAGCCTTGGACTCGGGGGGGCCTCCGTGGACGAGCAGTACTTC	CASSLGLGGASVDEQYF
-	-	TRBV24-1	TRBJ1-2	TGTGCCACCAGTGGCACGGACAGCACTACTAACTATGGCTACACCTTC	CATSGTDSTTNYGYTF
-	many	TRBV27	TRBJ1-5	TGTGCCAGCAGTTTATACGGCGGCGATTCTAGCAATCAGCCCCAGCATTTT	CASSLYGGDSSNQPQHF
TRBD1	-	TRBV5-6	TRBJ1-6	TGTGCCAGCAGCTTGGGGGACAGCACCTCACCCCTCCACTTT	CASSLGDSTSPLHF